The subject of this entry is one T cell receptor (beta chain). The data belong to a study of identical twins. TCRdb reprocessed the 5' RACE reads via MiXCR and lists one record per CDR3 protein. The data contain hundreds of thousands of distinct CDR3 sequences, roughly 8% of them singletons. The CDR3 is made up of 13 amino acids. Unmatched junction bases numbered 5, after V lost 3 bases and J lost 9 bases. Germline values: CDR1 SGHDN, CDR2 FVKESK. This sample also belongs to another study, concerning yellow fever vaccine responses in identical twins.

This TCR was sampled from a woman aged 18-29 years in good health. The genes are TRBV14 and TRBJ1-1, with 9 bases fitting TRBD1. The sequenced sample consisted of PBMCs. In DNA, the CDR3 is TGTGCCAGCAGCCAGCTACAGGGGGCGAAAGCTTTCTTT. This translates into CASSQLQGAKAFF.